The TCR beta chain described here comes from a study of beta chain features in type 1 diabetes. General study findings and limits: Type 1 diabetes patients had VDJ junctions that carried fewer insertions and more deletions.

Expressed TCRB transcripts were sequenced, since all the RNA that had been isolated was reverse transcribed. Assay used: immunoSEQ multiplex PCR; TCRdb lists only in-frame clones, some missing. The sample lists roughly 130,000 clones, about 9.2% occurring once. Germline loops: CDR1 SGHAT, CDR2 FQNNGV. The CDR3 is 13 amino acids. Deletions cut 3 bases from V and 5 bases from J, with 7 bases between. A remark on this clone: Its antigen is unidentified.

The TCR sequence derives from a man between 18 and 35 years old in good health. Sequencing used central memory CD4+ T cells from blood. J is TRBJ2-2 and V is TRBV11-2; D uncertain. CDR3 in amino acids: CASSFSETGELFF. DNA of the CDR3: TGTGCCAGCAGCTTCTCCGAGACCGGGGAGCTGTTTTTT.